The 7 T cell receptor beta chains below were found in one sample sequenced in a study of blood T cell repertoires in COVID-19. TCRdb keeps only in-frame clones here, not all; method: immunoSEQ multiplex PCR. The sample has about 98,000 clones; over 85% are singletons. Sequenced material: peripheral blood. The receptors originated from a woman aged 45-65 years with COVID-19, enrolled during active disease.

The rearrangement joins TRBV6-1 to TRBJ1-1; 7 nucleotides agree with TRBD1. The CDR3 sequence is 14 residues long. CDR1 MNHNS and CDR2 SASEGT come from the germline V gene. The trim removed 2 bases at V and 5 bases at J, leaving 5 bases unmatched. The DNA of the CDR3 is TGTGCCAGCAGTGAACAGGGGGGAAGGACTGAAGCTTTCTTT. This translates into CASSEQGGRTEAFF.

J is TRBJ2-1 and V is TRBV11-3; TRBD1 matches 7 bases. The CDR3 has 14 amino acids. CDR1 SGHNT and CDR2 YENEEA come from the germline V gene. The J segment lost 1 base and the V segment lost 3 bases, leaving 0 bases of the junction unmatched. CDR3 protein: CASSLGQSYNEQFF. CDR3 DNA sequence: TGTGCCAGCAGCTTGGGACAGTCCTACAATGAGCAGTTCTTC.

This clone occurred once. This rearrangement joins TRBV6-6 to TRBJ1-4; no clear D gene. The CDR3 runs to 14 residues. V lost 6 bases to trimming and J lost 7 bases, with 15 bases between them. Germline lookup yields CDR1 MNHNY and CDR2 SVGAGI (reference sequence). The DNA of the CDR3 is TGTGCCAGCAGGCGCCCCCCGGTCGGTGAAAAACTGTTTTTT. Protein: CASRRPPVGEKLFF.

The V gene is TRBV6-5, the J gene TRBJ2-1; 7 nucleotides line up with TRBD1. Trimming removed 0 bases from V and 2 bases from J; junction bases left unmatched: 1. The CDR3 runs 15 residues. Germline CDR1 and CDR2: MNHEY and SVGAGI. Here the CDR3 DNA reads TGTGCCAGCAGTTACTCCGGGACAGCCTACAATGAGCAGTTCTTC. As protein: CASSYSGTAYNEQFF.

This rearrangement joins TRBV27 to TRBJ2-7; 8 bases map to TRBD1. This CDR3 has 13 residues. V was pared by 3 bases and J by 6 bases, with 4 bases of the junction left unmatched. CDR1 is MNHEY and CDR2 is SMNVEV in the germline V gene (reference sequence). Written as DNA, the CDR3 is TGTGCCAGCAGTTTGGACAGGGTGGCCGAGCAGTACTTC. Translating gives CASSLDRVAEQYF.

This chain uses TRBV15 with TRBJ1-1; 7 nucleotides match TRBD1. This CDR3 has 16 residues. With 5 bases clipped from V and 1 base from J, the junction kept 10 bases outside the gene matches. Germline CDR1 LNHNV, CDR2 YYDKDF (reference sequence). The CDR3 region is CATSPRSGTANTEAFF. DNA of the CDR3: TGTGCCACCAGCCCCCGTTCCGGGACAGCGAACACTGAAGCTTTCTTT.

In regard to this clone: The sample contains more than one DNA sequence encoding this CDR3. The chain has TRBV5-1 and TRBJ1-5; 7 bases align to TRBD1. With 1 base clipped from V and 5 bases from J, the junction kept 0 bases outside the gene matches. The CDR3 is 13 residues long. Germline lookup yields CDR1 SGHRS and CDR2 YFSETQ. This CDR3 reads CASSLTGDQPQHF. The CDR3 coding sequence is TGCGCCAGCAGCTTGACAGGGGATCAGCCCCAGCATTTT.